This T cell receptor beta chain emerged from a study of T cell changes during pregnancy in multiple sclerosis. Germline V lookup: CDR1 SGHAT, CDR2 FQNNGV. The CDR3 spans 11 residues. The ends were cut back, 4 bases at V and 7 bases at J, with 6 bases in the middle. TCRdb keeps only in-frame clones here, not all; method: immunoSEQ multiplex PCR. The sample yields tens of thousands of clones, around 89% seen once. The source is a female donor in good health, enrolled as a control in a pregnancy study. The material was peripheral blood, obtained in the first trimester of pregnancy. This chain joins TRBV11-2 and TRBJ2-3; TRBD1 might be the D (5 bases). The DNA for the CDR3 is TGTGCCAGCAGCTCAGGGTATACGCAGTATTTT. This sequence encodes CASSSGYTQYF. The complete variable domain, with remaining parts taken from reference TRBV11-2 and TRBJ2-3, reads EAGVAQSPRYKIIEKRQSVAFWCNPISGHATLYWYQQILGQGPKLLIQFQNNGVVDDSQLPKDRFSAERLKGVDSTLKIQPAKLEDSAVYLCASSSGYTQYFGPGTRLTVL.